The sequence of this T cell receptor (beta chain) was determined in a study of blood T cell repertoires in COVID-19. Study background: There were acute and convalescent COVID-19 samples, and they came from the United States, Italy and Spain. PBMCs, B-cell-depleted T cells, or T cells were the source of the cDNA or gDNA that made up the material.

Per the study methods: It was from reference gene primer amplification that nucleated cell counts were estimated. Sequencing was performed with immunoSEQ multiplex PCR; in TCRdb, only in-frame clones are kept and a portion is missing. The V and J calls and the clone size are those of that table, but D and trimming were determined from the DNA. Of about 300,000 clones in the sample, around 88% were seen once. The receptor was derived from a woman aged 45-60 years with acute or convalescent COVID-19. The sample consisted of peripheral blood.

CDR3 nucleotides: TGTGCCAGCAGCGTCGGGGGAGAAGAGAATGAGCAGTTCTTC. As protein: CASSVGGEENEQFF. The rearrangement joins TRBV9 to TRBJ2-1; a weak D match, TRBD2 (6 bases). This CDR3 comprises 14 residues. Trimming removed 2 bases at V and 7 bases at J, with 13 bases between. Germline V lookup: CDR1 SGDLS, CDR2 YYNGEE.